These T cell receptor beta chains were read from a single sample in a study of blood T cell repertoires in COVID-19. TCRdb's table, derived via immunoSEQ multiplex PCR, lists solely in-frame clones and lacks some. The sample lists about 210,000 clones, roughly 90% seen once, with 1.5% to 2% in the top ten. Sample: peripheral blood. Receptors originate from a man aged 65 to 79 with acute or convalescent COVID-19. CDR3s include the opening cysteine and the closing phenylalanine or tryptophan. Each record gives: D gene, V gene, J gene, clone size, CDR3 protein, CDR3 DNA. The D gene is left open where the match is weak. Size tells how often a clone was seen (once, few, many) or the class of an expanded clone, and some rows leave it out.

d_call: TRBD2; v_call: TRBV7-2; j_call: TRBJ2-2; clone_size: NA; cdr3_aa: CASSLERASGSPELFF; cdr3_nt: TGTGCCAGCAGCTTAGAAAGGGCTAGCGGCTCCCCGGAGCTGTTTTTT
d_call: TRBD1; v_call: TRBV7-2; j_call: TRBJ1-2; clone_size: NA; cdr3_aa: CASSLGVSGTGSNYGYTF; cdr3_nt: TGTGCCAGCAGCTTAGGAGTATCGGGGACAGGTTCTAACTATGGCTACACCTTC
d_call: TRBD1; v_call: TRBV6-5; j_call: TRBJ2-5; clone_size: NA; cdr3_aa: CASRGQGMVETQYF; cdr3_nt: TGTGCCAGCAGGGGACAGGGGATGGTAGAGACCCAGTACTTC
d_call: NA; v_call: TRBV6-5; j_call: TRBJ1-1; clone_size: NA; cdr3_aa: CASSFDRFGTEAFF; cdr3_nt: TGTGCCAGCAGTTTCGACAGATTTGGTACTGAAGCTTTCTTT
d_call: NA; v_call: TRBV6-6; j_call: TRBJ2-7; clone_size: NA; cdr3_aa: CASTSSGGGSYEQYF; cdr3_nt: TGTGCCAGCACTTCTTCCGGGGGTGGGTCCTACGAGCAGTACTTC
d_call: TRBD1; v_call: TRBV27; j_call: TRBJ1-1; clone_size: NA; cdr3_aa: CASSFSRTGGLGNTEAFF; cdr3_nt: TGTGCCAGCAGTTTTTCAAGGACAGGGGGCTTGGGGAACACTGAAGCTTTCTTT
d_call: TRBD2; v_call: TRBV12-5; j_call: TRBJ2-7; clone_size: NA; cdr3_aa: CAGGLEGNEQYF; cdr3_nt: TGTGCTGGGGGACTAGAGGGCAACGAGCAGTACTTC
d_call: TRBD1; v_call: TRBV6-1; j_call: TRBJ1-6; clone_size: NA; cdr3_aa: CASSELPGGLSYNSPLHF; cdr3_nt: TGTGCCAGCAGTGAACTTCCAGGGGGCCTCTCCTATAATTCACCCCTCCACTTT
d_call: TRBD2; v_call: TRBV4-2; j_call: TRBJ2-5; clone_size: NA; cdr3_aa: CASSQTGGETQYF; cdr3_nt: TGTGCCAGCAGCCAAACGGGAGGAGAGACCCAGTACTTC
d_call: NA; v_call: TRBV5-1; j_call: TRBJ1-2; clone_size: NA; cdr3_aa: CASSLVGVSQGYTF; cdr3_nt: TGCGCCAGCAGCTTGGTGGGAGTATCCCAGGGCTACACCTTC
d_call: TRBD2; v_call: TRBV5-5; j_call: TRBJ2-3; clone_size: NA; cdr3_aa: CASSSGLAGGWGTDTQYF; cdr3_nt: TGTGCCAGCAGCTCTGGACTAGCGGGAGGATGGGGTACAGATACGCAGTATTTT
d_call: TRBD2; v_call: TRBV2; j_call: TRBJ2-3; clone_size: NA; cdr3_aa: CASEWGGTDTQYF; cdr3_nt: TGTGCCAGCGAGTGGGGGGGGACAGATACGCAGTATTTT
d_call: NA; v_call: TRBV5-1; j_call: TRBJ1-5; clone_size: NA; cdr3_aa: CASSLGGVSNQPQHF; cdr3_nt: TGCGCCAGCAGCTTGGGCGGGGTGAGCAATCAGCCCCAGCATTTT
d_call: TRBD1; v_call: TRBV12-5; j_call: TRBJ2-5; clone_size: NA; cdr3_aa: CASGSGTAKPGETQYF; cdr3_nt: TGTGCTAGTGGTTCCGGGACAGCTAAGCCGGGAGAGACCCAGTACTTC
d_call: NA; v_call: TRBV6-5; j_call: TRBJ1-1; clone_size: NA; cdr3_aa: CASSYEEGRPEAFF; cdr3_nt: TGTGCCAGCAGTTACGAAGAAGGGAGGCCTGAAGCTTTCTTT
d_call: NA; v_call: TRBV4-1; j_call: TRBJ1-2; clone_size: NA; cdr3_aa: CASSHPSPANYGYTF; cdr3_nt: TGCGCCAGCAGCCACCCAAGCCCCGCTAACTATGGCTACACCTTC
d_call: TRBD1; v_call: TRBV4-1; j_call: TRBJ1-5; clone_size: NA; cdr3_aa: CASSQDGQVNQPQHF; cdr3_nt: TGCGCCAGCAGCCAAGATGGACAGGTTAATCAGCCCCAGCATTTT
d_call: NA; v_call: TRBV19; j_call: TRBJ1-5; clone_size: few; cdr3_aa: CASSQPGLIVISNQPQHF; cdr3_nt: TGTGCCAGTAGTCAGCCGGGACTGATCGTAATTAGCAATCAGCCCCAGCATTTT
d_call: TRBD2; v_call: TRBV5-5; j_call: TRBJ2-1; clone_size: NA; cdr3_aa: CASSSLAGVYNEQFF; cdr3_nt: TGTGCCAGCAGCTCTCTAGCGGGAGTCTACAATGAGCAGTTCTTC
d_call: NA; v_call: TRBV4-2; j_call: TRBJ1-1; clone_size: few; cdr3_aa: CASSQVAETTNTEAFF; cdr3_nt: TGTGCCAGCAGCCAAGTTGCTGAGACAACGAACACTGAAGCTTTCTTT
d_call: NA; v_call: TRBV30; j_call: TRBJ1-6; clone_size: NA; cdr3_aa: CAWSRQNSPLHF; cdr3_nt: TGTGCCTGGAGCCGACAAAATTCACCCCTCCACTTT
d_call: NA; v_call: TRBV19; j_call: TRBJ2-3; clone_size: NA; cdr3_aa: CASSLRERGTDTQYF; cdr3_nt: TGTGCCAGTAGTTTACGGGAGAGGGGCACAGATACGCAGTATTTT
d_call: TRBD1; v_call: TRBV5-4; j_call: TRBJ2-1; clone_size: NA; cdr3_aa: CASSLAGGYEQFF; cdr3_nt: TGTGCCAGCAGCTTGGCAGGGGGTTATGAGCAGTTCTTC
d_call: NA; v_call: TRBV6-6; j_call: TRBJ1-5; clone_size: NA; cdr3_aa: CASSHREKYQPQHF; cdr3_nt: TGTGCCAGCAGTCACAGGGAGAAATACCAGCCCCAGCATTTT
d_call: TRBD1; v_call: TRBV28; j_call: TRBJ1-5; clone_size: NA; cdr3_aa: CASSPPGQGRQPQHF; cdr3_nt: TGTGCCAGCAGTCCACCCGGACAGGGACGTCAGCCCCAGCATTTT
d_call: TRBD1; v_call: TRBV10-3; j_call: TRBJ2-7; clone_size: NA; cdr3_aa: CAISEPGQGASYEQYF; cdr3_nt: TGTGCCATCAGTGAGCCTGGACAGGGGGCCTCCTACGAGCAGTACTTC
d_call: NA; v_call: TRBV7-2; j_call: TRBJ2-6; clone_size: NA; cdr3_aa: CASSIRPTGSGANVLTF; cdr3_nt: TGTGCCAGCAGCATACGCCCGACAGGCTCTGGGGCCAACGTCCTGACTTTC
d_call: TRBD1; v_call: TRBV27; j_call: TRBJ1-5; clone_size: NA; cdr3_aa: CASSPGTGLNQPQHF; cdr3_nt: TGTGCCAGCAGTCCCGGGACAGGACTCAATCAGCCCCAGCATTTT
d_call: NA; v_call: TRBV7-2; j_call: TRBJ2-5; clone_size: NA; cdr3_aa: CASKIDLANRETQYF; cdr3_nt: TGTGCCAGCAAAATAGATCTAGCGAATAGAGAGACCCAGTACTTC
d_call: NA; v_call: TRBV6-5; j_call: TRBJ2-2; clone_size: NA; cdr3_aa: CASSYSPGFNTGELFF; cdr3_nt: TGTGCCAGCAGTTACTCGCCGGGTTTCAACACCGGGGAGCTGTTTTTT
d_call: TRBD2; v_call: TRBV10-3; j_call: TRBJ2-1; clone_size: NA; cdr3_aa: CAISGSGGAGAYNEQFF; cdr3_nt: TGTGCCATCAGTGGTTCCGGGGGGGCGGGAGCCTACAATGAGCAGTTCTTC
d_call: TRBD2; v_call: TRBV7-2; j_call: TRBJ2-3; clone_size: NA; cdr3_aa: CASSLGNSGGTDTQYF; cdr3_nt: TGTGCCAGCAGCCTAGGAAATAGCGGGGGCACAGATACGCAGTATTTT
d_call: TRBD2; v_call: TRBV28; j_call: TRBJ2-5; clone_size: NA; cdr3_aa: CASSLGGGAGEETQYF; cdr3_nt: TGTGCCAGCAGTTTAGGGGGCGGAGCGGGAGAAGAGACCCAGTACTTC
d_call: NA; v_call: TRBV7-2; j_call: TRBJ1-2; clone_size: NA; cdr3_aa: CASSRETLNYGYTF; cdr3_nt: TGTGCCAGCAGCCGGGAGACGTTGAACTATGGCTACACCTTC
d_call: NA; v_call: TRBV12-3/TRBV12-4; j_call: TRBJ1-1; clone_size: NA; cdr3_aa: CASSLRQNTEAFF; cdr3_nt: TGTGCCAGCAGTTTAAGACAGAACACTGAAGCTTTCTTT
d_call: NA; v_call: TRBV2; j_call: TRBJ1-1; clone_size: few; cdr3_aa: CASSEALYRVNTEAFF; cdr3_nt: TGTGCCAGCAGTGAAGCGCTTTACAGGGTCAACACTGAAGCTTTCTTT
d_call: TRBD1; v_call: TRBV2; j_call: TRBJ2-5; clone_size: NA; cdr3_aa: CASRTGTGVGETQYF; cdr3_nt: TGTGCCAGCCGCACCGGGACAGGGGTTGGGGAGACCCAGTACTTC
d_call: TRBD1; v_call: TRBV5-1; j_call: TRBJ2-7; clone_size: NA; cdr3_aa: CASSLAGTGSYEQYF; cdr3_nt: TGCGCCAGCAGCTTGGCCGGGACAGGGTCCTACGAGCAGTACTTC
d_call: NA; v_call: TRBV23-1; j_call: TRBJ2-5; clone_size: NA; cdr3_aa: CAPSHCGGRETQYF; cdr3_nt: TGCGCCCCGTCCCACTGCGGGGGCCGCGAGACCCAGTACTTC
d_call: TRBD1; v_call: TRBV27; j_call: TRBJ1-5; clone_size: NA; cdr3_aa: CASRGQTNQPQHF; cdr3_nt: TGTGCCAGCAGGGGACAGACAAATCAGCCCCAGCATTTT
d_call: TRBD1; v_call: TRBV28; j_call: TRBJ1-3; clone_size: NA; cdr3_aa: CASSPHGTGAQNTIYF; cdr3_nt: TGTGCCAGCAGTCCACACGGGACAGGGGCTCAAAACACCATATATTTT
d_call: NA; v_call: TRBV2; j_call: TRBJ1-6; clone_size: NA; cdr3_aa: CASSGGGVISPLHF; cdr3_nt: TGTGCCAGCAGTGGAGGAGGGGTAATTTCACCCCTCCACTTT
d_call: TRBD2; v_call: TRBV4-1; j_call: TRBJ2-7; clone_size: NA; cdr3_aa: CASSQDVVAGSRLLYEQYF; cdr3_nt: TGCGCCAGCAGCCAAGACGTTGTAGCGGGCTCCCGCTTATTGTACGAGCAGTACTTC
d_call: NA; v_call: TRBV29-1; j_call: TRBJ1-2; clone_size: once; cdr3_aa: CSVLQGGYGYTF; cdr3_nt: TGCAGCGTTTTACAGGGCGGCTATGGCTACACCTTC
d_call: TRBD2; v_call: TRBV30; j_call: TRBJ2-2; clone_size: once; cdr3_aa: CAWSPTSGRSGELFF; cdr3_nt: TGTGCCTGGAGTCCGACTAGCGGGAGATCCGGGGAGCTGTTTTTT
d_call: TRBD1; v_call: TRBV29-1; j_call: TRBJ1-2; clone_size: NA; cdr3_aa: CSGTGEDYGYTF; cdr3_nt: TGCAGCGGGACAGGGGAAGACTATGGCTACACCTTC
d_call: NA; v_call: TRBV24-1; j_call: TRBJ2-1; clone_size: NA; cdr3_aa: CATSDARVEQFF; cdr3_nt: TGTGCCACCAGTGATGCCAGGGTTGAGCAGTTCTTC
d_call: NA; v_call: TRBV4-2; j_call: TRBJ1-4; clone_size: NA; cdr3_aa: CASSPSGTARSGGKLFF; cdr3_nt: TGTGCCAGCAGCCCCTCGGGAACAGCACGAAGTGGTGGAAAACTGTTTTTT
d_call: NA; v_call: TRBV5-1; j_call: TRBJ2-2; clone_size: NA; cdr3_aa: CASSLTQTTGELFF; cdr3_nt: TGCGCCAGCAGCTTGACACAAACCACCGGGGAGCTGTTTTTT
d_call: NA; v_call: TRBV24-1; j_call: TRBJ1-2; clone_size: NA; cdr3_aa: CATSDSRNRVSGYTF; cdr3_nt: TGTGCCACCAGTGATTCTAGAAACAGGGTATCCGGCTACACCTTC
d_call: NA; v_call: TRBV25-1; j_call: TRBJ1-2; clone_size: NA; cdr3_aa: CASSETNTRPADGYTF; cdr3_nt: TGTGCCAGCAGTGAAACAAACACCCGGCCAGCGGATGGCTACACCTTC
d_call: TRBD1; v_call: TRBV5-1; j_call: TRBJ2-2; clone_size: NA; cdr3_aa: CASTNRGTGELFF; cdr3_nt: TGCGCCAGCACAAACAGGGGCACCGGGGAGCTGTTTTTT
d_call: TRBD2; v_call: TRBV7-2; j_call: TRBJ2-7; clone_size: NA; cdr3_aa: CASSLGGAGGAHEQYF; cdr3_nt: TGTGCCAGCAGCTTAGGGGGTGCGGGGGGGGCCCACGAGCAGTACTTC
d_call: NA; v_call: TRBV10-3; j_call: TRBJ2-2; clone_size: once; cdr3_aa: CAISDPKQGTGELFF; cdr3_nt: TGTGCCATCAGTGATCCGAAACAGGGAACCGGGGAGCTGTTTTTT
d_call: TRBD1; v_call: TRBV10-3; j_call: TRBJ1-1; clone_size: NA; cdr3_aa: CAIRIDREGTEAFF; cdr3_nt: TGTGCCATCAGGATTGACAGGGAAGGGACTGAAGCTTTCTTT
d_call: TRBD2; v_call: TRBV6-1; j_call: TRBJ2-7; clone_size: NA; cdr3_aa: CASSDGLGASYEQYF; cdr3_nt: TGTGCCAGCAGTGATGGACTAGGAGCGTCCTACGAGCAGTACTTC
d_call: NA; v_call: TRBV7-3; j_call: TRBJ1-6; clone_size: NA; cdr3_aa: CASSLNSFNSPLHF; cdr3_nt: TGTGCCAGCAGCTTAAACAGCTTTAATTCACCCCTCCACTTT
d_call: NA; v_call: TRBV3-1/TRBV3-2; j_call: TRBJ1-3; clone_size: NA; cdr3_aa: CASSQGGQSSGNTIYF; cdr3_nt: TGTGCCAGCAGCCAAGGGGGCCAGTCCTCTGGAAACACCATATATTTT
d_call: TRBD1; v_call: TRBV11-2; j_call: TRBJ2-7; clone_size: NA; cdr3_aa: CASRFGQGSYEQYF; cdr3_nt: TGTGCCAGCAGGTTTGGACAGGGTTCCTACGAGCAGTACTTC